Reported below is one TCR beta chain. This sample stems from a study of T cells in Graves' hyperthyroidism and ophthalmopathy. The CDR3 regions of TCR beta were amplified from RNA transcripts. The HTBI primer set was used in a first-round RT-PCR of the TCR CDR3. One entry per CDR3 protein, called by TCRdb with MiXCR from the multiplex PCR reads. The sample has approximately 25,000 distinct CDR3 sequences, over 35% seen once. PBMCs stemmed from under 11 ml fresh peripheral blood. Trimming shortened V by 0 bases and J by 7 bases, and 9 bases separated the two germline ends. The CDR3 contains 13 residues. CDR1 and CDR2 (germline): SEHNR, FQNEAQ (reference sequence).

This TCR derives from a woman aged 30 to 39 with Graves' hyperthyroidism. The chain carries TRBV7-9 and TRBJ1-2; D is undetermined. The material sequenced was blood. The CDR3 coding sequence is TGTGCCAGCAGCTTAGCGGCAGGACGTGGCTACACCTTC. Its translation is CASSLAAGRGYTF.